Listed here are 16 T cell receptor beta chains from one sample, sequenced in a study of blood T cells in healthy people across ages. Using a J-beta primer mix together with a sample-barcoded 5' primer, a second PCR was run for roughly 6 to 12 cycles. TCRdb passed the 5' RACE reads through MiXCR, listing each CDR3 protein once. This table holds roughly 930,000 distinct CDR3 sequences, about 44% found once. The sample taken for sequencing was blood. The receptors stem from a young man in good health.

This chain joins TRBV3-1 and TRBJ2-5, with 11 bases aligning to TRBD1. CDR1 is LGHDT, CDR2 YNNKEL, per germline (reference sequence). V lost 4 bases and J lost 3; bases outside the gene matches: 10. The CDR3 sequence is 17 residues long. The CDR3 DNA follows: TGTGCCAGCAGCCTCAGGCGAAGGACAGGGGGCAAAGAGACCCAGTACTTC. Translated, it gives CASSLRRRTGGKETQYF.

The rearrangement uses TRBV4-3 and TRBJ2-3, with D tentatively TRBD2 (6 bases). The CDR3 extends over 14 amino acids. Germline V gene lookup returns CDR1 LGHNA and CDR2 YSLEER. With 4 bases removed from V and 5 bases from J, the gap between germline ends came to 13 bases. As DNA, the CDR3 is TGCGCCAGCAGCCTCGGCGGGGTCGGAGATACGCAGTATTTT. Translated, it gives CASSLGGVGDTQYF.

This clonotype was detected only a few times. The chain combines TRBV20-1 with TRBJ2-4; D gene unclear. CDR1 is DFQATT and CDR2 is SNEGSKA in the germline V gene (reference sequence). V lost 6 bases to trimming and J lost 0 bases, with 18 bases between them. The CDR3 has 16 amino acids. CDR3 sequence reads: CSADPLRRIAKNIQYF. The CDR3 DNA sequence: TGCAGTGCAGACCCTTTGAGGCGCATAGCCAAAAACATTCAGTACTTC.

This clonotype was observed a few times. The chain is built from TRBV4-1 and TRBJ1-5, with D possibly being TRBD1 (5 bases). Deletions cut 3 bases from V and 5 bases from J, with 14 bases between. This CDR3 contains 15 residues. Looked up from germline, CDR1 is MGHRA and CDR2 is YSYEKL. CDR3 sequence (DNA): TGCGCCAGCAGCCAGGCGGGGGTCCTGGATCAGCCCCAGCATTTT. The encoded protein is CASSQAGVLDQPQHF.

The rearrangement uses TRBV20-1 and TRBJ2-7, with D perhaps matching TRBD1 (5 bases). This CDR3 is 12 amino acids long. The germline V gene encodes CDR1 DFQATT and CDR2 SNEGSKA (reference sequence). Between the trimmed V and J ends, which lost 6 bases and 7 bases, there was a span of 16 bases. As DNA, the CDR3 is TGCAGTGCGCCGAGTGGGGCCGGGGAGCAGTACTTC. Amino acid sequence: CSAPSGAGEQYF.

This clonotype occurred a few times. The V gene is TRBV5-8, the J gene TRBJ2-7; D is undetermined. V was cut by 4 bases and J by 0 bases, with 17 bases left in between. CDR3 length: 16 amino acids. In germline, CDR1 is SGHTS, CDR2 YDEGEE. The CDR3 here is CASSPLLWTDSYEQYF. In DNA, the CDR3 is TGTGCCAGCAGCCCTCTTCTTTGGACGGACTCCTACGAGCAGTACTTC.

The table lists this clonotype with a few counts. This chain links TRBV28 with TRBJ2-1; possible D gene TRBD1, 6 bases. The CDR3 has 15 residues. Germline CDR1 reads MDHEN; CDR2 reads SYDVKM. V was pared by 3 bases and J by 7 bases, with 16 bases between. CDR3: CASSFDRTSKNEQFF. CDR3 nucleotide sequence: TGTGCCAGCAGTTTTGACAGGACCTCTAAGAATGAGCAGTTCTTC.

This rearrangement joins TRBV7-9 to TRBJ2-7; no firm D call. CDR1 is SEHNR and CDR2 is FQNEAQ in the germline V gene (reference sequence). V was trimmed by 4 bases and J by 5 bases, leaving 15 bases between them. The CDR3 covers 14 residues. For the CDR3, the DNA is TGTGCCAGCAGCTCCCTTGGGGTTATCCACGAGCAGTACTTC. Its translation: CASSSLGVIHEQYF.

The chain has TRBV14 and TRBJ2-1, with 7 bases that match TRBD2. With 4 bases clipped from V and 3 bases from J, the junction kept 6 bases outside the gene matches. Germline assignment: CDR1 SGHDN and CDR2 FVKESK. CDR3 length equals 15 residues. The CDR3 nucleotides are TGTGCCAGCAGCCCCATGGCTAGCGGCTACAATGAGCAGTTCTTC. As protein: CASSPMASGYNEQFF.

This chain joins TRBV5-4 and TRBJ2-7; 9 nucleotides agree with TRBD2. J gave up 4 bases and V 0 bases, and 11 bases lay outside the gene matches. The CDR3 covers 17 residues. CDR1 is SGHNT and CDR2 is YYREEE in the germline V gene (reference sequence). CDR3 sequence: CASSLDAGLALGYEQYF. CDR3 DNA: TGTGCCAGCAGCTTGGATGCGGGACTAGCATTGGGGTACGAGCAGTACTTC.

With regard to this clonotype: In this CDR3 the conserved last residue, phenylalanine or tryptophan, is missing, so a read error is likely. This chain connects TRBV5-1 to TRBJ2-3; the D is unclear. Germline-derived CDR1 and CDR2 are SGHRS and YFSETQ. This CDR3 is 11 amino acids long. V lost 3 bases and J lost 6, with 5 bases in between. The CDR3 reads CASSSRDTQYV. For the CDR3, the DNA is TGCGCCAGCAGCTCTCGGGATACGCAGTATGTT.

This clonotype has just a few counts. This chain uses TRBV20-1 with TRBJ1-1; TRBD1 agrees at 7 bases. The V gene end was trimmed by 1 base and the J gene end by 3 bases; junction bases not matched to a gene: 2. This CDR3 has 13 amino acids. Germline-derived CDR1 and CDR2 are DFQATT and SNEGSKA (reference sequence). Here the CDR3 reads CSARAGGDTEAFF. The DNA for the CDR3 is TGCAGTGCTAGAGCAGGGGGGGACACTGAAGCTTTCTTT.

This chain uses TRBV29-1 with TRBJ2-4; D is tentatively TRBD1 or TRBD2 (7 bases each). CDR3 length equals 15 residues. CDR1 is SQVTM and CDR2 is ANQGSEA in the germline V gene. Trimming stripped 5 bases from V and 0 bases from J, with 14 bases between. This CDR3 is CSVNSGGVAKNIQYF. CDR3 DNA: TGCAGCGTTAACTCAGGGGGGGTAGCCAAAAACATTCAGTACTTC. Supplemented by reference TRBV29-1 and TRBJ2-4, the full variable domain reads SAVISQKPSRDICQRGTSLTIQCQVDSQVTMMFWYRQQPGQSLTLIATANQGSEATYESGFVIDKFPISRPNLTFSTLTVSNMSPEDSSIYLCSVNSGGVAKNIQYFGAGTRLSVL.

The sample holds a few counts of this clonotype. The chain joins TRBV10-3 to TRBJ2-5, with D perhaps TRBD1 or TRBD2 (5 bases each). V was pared by 2 bases and J by 10 bases, with 14 bases between. The germline gives CDR1 ENHRY, CDR2 SYGVKD. The CDR3 runs to 13 residues. The CDR3 DNA reads as TGTGCCATCAGTGAGGGGCAGGGTGAGGGCCAGTACTTC. This translates into CAISEGQGEGQYF.

The rearrangement joins TRBV20-1 to TRBJ1-1; D is perhaps TRBD1 (6 bases). The CDR3 contains 15 residues. Looked up from germline, CDR1 is DFQATT and CDR2 is SNEGSKA (reference sequence). Trimming cost V 6 bases and J 3 bases, with 20 bases left between them. The CDR3 sequence: CSAPGRPGVYTEAFF. As DNA, the CDR3 is TGCAGTGCCCCCGGACGTCCAGGGGTGTACACTGAAGCTTTCTTT.

V usage is TRBV6-1 and J usage is TRBJ1-2, with 9 bases aligning to TRBD1. CDR3 length: 14 residues. Germline assignment: CDR1 MNHNS and CDR2 SASEGT. V trimming: 6 bases; J trimming: 6 bases; junction bases outside the gene matches: 8. In DNA, the CDR3 is TGTGCCAGCAGCATACTCGACAGGGGGAATGGCTACACCTTC. This gives the protein CASSILDRGNGYTF.